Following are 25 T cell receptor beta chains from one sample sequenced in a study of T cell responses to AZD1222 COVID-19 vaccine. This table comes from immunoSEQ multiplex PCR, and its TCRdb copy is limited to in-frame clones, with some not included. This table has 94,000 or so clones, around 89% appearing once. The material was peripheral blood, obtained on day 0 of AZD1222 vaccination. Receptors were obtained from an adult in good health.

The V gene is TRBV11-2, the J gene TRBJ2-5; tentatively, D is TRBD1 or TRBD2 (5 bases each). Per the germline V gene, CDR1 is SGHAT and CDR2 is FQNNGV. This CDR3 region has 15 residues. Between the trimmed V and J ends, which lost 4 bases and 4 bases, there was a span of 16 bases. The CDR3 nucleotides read TGTGCCAGCAGCTCCCCGACAGAAAGCGGAGAGACCCAGTACTTC. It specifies CASSSPTESGETQYF.

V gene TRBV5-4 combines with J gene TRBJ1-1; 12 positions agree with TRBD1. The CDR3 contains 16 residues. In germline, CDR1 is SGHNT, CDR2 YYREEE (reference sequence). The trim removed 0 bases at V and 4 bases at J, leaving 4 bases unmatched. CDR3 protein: CASSLGGQGAVTEAFF. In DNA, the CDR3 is TGTGCCAGCAGCTTGGGGGGACAGGGGGCGGTCACTGAAGCTTTCTTT.

This CDR3 reads CASSVGSDSNQPQHF. CDR3 nucleotide sequence: TGTGCCAGCAGCGTAGGGTCAGATAGCAATCAGCCCCAGCATTTT. This chain joins TRBV9 and TRBJ1-5; D gene unclear. The CDR3 totals 15 residues. Trimming left V 0 bases short and J 0 bases short, with 7 bases between. Germline assignment: CDR1 SGDLS and CDR2 YYNGEE.

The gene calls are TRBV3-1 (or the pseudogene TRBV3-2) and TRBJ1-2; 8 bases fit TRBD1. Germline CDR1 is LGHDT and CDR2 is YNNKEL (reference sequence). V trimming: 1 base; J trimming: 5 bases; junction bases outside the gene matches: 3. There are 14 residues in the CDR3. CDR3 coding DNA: TGTGCCAGCAGCCAAGGCAGACAGGGGTATGGCTACACCTTC. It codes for CASSQGRQGYGYTF.

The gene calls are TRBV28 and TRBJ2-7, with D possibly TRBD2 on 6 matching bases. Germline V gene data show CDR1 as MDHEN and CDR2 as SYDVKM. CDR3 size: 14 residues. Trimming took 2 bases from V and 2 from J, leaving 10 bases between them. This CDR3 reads CASSLAGRPYEQYF. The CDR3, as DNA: TGTGCCAGCAGTTTAGCGGGGAGGCCCTACGAGCAGTACTTC.

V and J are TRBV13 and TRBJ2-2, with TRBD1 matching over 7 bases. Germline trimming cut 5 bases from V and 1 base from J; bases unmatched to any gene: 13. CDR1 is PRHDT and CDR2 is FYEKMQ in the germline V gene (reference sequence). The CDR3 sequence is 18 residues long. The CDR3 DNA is TGTGCCAGCAGCCCGGCCCTGACAGGGACGTTGAACACCGGGGAGCTGTTTTTT. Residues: CASSPALTGTLNTGELFF. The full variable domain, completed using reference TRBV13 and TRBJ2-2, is AAGVIQSPRHLIKEKRETATLKCYPIPRHDTVYWYQQGPGQDPQFLISFYEKMQSDKGSIPDRFSAQQFSDYHSELNMSSLELGDSALYFCASSPALTGTLNTGELFFGEGSRLTVL.

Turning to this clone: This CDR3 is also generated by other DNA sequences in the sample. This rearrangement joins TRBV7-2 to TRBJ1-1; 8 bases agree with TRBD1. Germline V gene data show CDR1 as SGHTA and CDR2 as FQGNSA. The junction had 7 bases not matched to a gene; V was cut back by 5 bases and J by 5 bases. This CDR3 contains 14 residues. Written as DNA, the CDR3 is TGTGCCAGCAGCGGACAGGGTCCCGGGACTGAAGCTTTCTTT. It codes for CASSGQGPGTEAFF.

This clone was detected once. The CDR3 bases are TGTGCCAGCAGTACCCCGCCAGGGCGAGACTATGGCTACACCTTC. This encodes CASSTPPGRDYGYTF. J is TRBJ1-2 and V is TRBV6-5, with D tentatively TRBD1 (5 bases). Germline CDR1 is MNHEY and CDR2 is SVGAGI. Trimming cost V 5 bases and J 3 bases, with 16 bases left between them. The CDR3 length is 15 residues.

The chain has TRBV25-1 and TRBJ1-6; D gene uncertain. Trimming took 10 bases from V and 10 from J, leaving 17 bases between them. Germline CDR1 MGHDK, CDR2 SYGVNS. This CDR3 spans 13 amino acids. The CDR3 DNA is TGTGCCACCCAGGAGGCCCTCGTATCACCCCTCCACTTT. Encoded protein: CATQEALVSPLHF.

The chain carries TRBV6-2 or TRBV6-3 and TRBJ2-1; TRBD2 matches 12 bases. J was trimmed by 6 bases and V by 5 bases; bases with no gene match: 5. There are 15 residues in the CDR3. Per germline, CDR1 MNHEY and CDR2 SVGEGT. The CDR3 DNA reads TGTGCCAGCAGTCTAGCGGGGGGGCAGGGCAATGAGCAGTTCTTC. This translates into CASSLAGGQGNEQFF.

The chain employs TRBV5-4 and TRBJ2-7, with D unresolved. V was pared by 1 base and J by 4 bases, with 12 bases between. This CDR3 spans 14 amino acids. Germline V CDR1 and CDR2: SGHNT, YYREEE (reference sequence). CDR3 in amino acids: CASSLKGIGYEQYF. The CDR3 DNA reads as TGTGCCAGCAGCTTGAAAGGTATCGGGTACGAGCAGTACTTC.

The CDR3, as DNA: TGTGCCTGGGCCCCCGGAGGCAATCAGCCCCAGCATTTT. It encodes CAWAPGGNQPQHF. This sequence joins TRBV30 and TRBJ1-5; D is ambiguous. Trimming took off 5 bases at V and 2 bases at J, with 10 bases between the two ends. The CDR3 length is 13 residues. CDR1 and CDR2 (germline): GTSNPN, SVGIG (reference sequence).

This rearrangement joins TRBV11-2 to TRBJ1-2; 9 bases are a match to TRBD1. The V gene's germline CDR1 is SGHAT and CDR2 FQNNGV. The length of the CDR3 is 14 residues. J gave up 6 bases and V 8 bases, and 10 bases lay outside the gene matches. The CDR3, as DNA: TGTGCCAGCGCCACCGGGACAGGGATAGATGGCTACACCTTC. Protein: CASATGTGIDGYTF. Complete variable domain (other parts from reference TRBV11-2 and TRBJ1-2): EAGVAQSPRYKIIEKRQSVAFWCNPISGHATLYWYQQILGQGPKLLIQFQNNGVVDDSQLPKDRFSAERLKGVDSTLKIQPAKLEDSAVYLCASATGTGIDGYTFGSGTRLTVV.

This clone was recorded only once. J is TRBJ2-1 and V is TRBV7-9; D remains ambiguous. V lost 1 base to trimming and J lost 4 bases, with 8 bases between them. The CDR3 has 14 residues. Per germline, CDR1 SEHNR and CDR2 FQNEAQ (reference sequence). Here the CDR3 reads CASSLEVAYNEQFF. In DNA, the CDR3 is TGTGCCAGCAGCTTAGAGGTCGCTTACAATGAGCAGTTCTTC. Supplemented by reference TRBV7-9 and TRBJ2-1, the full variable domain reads DTGVSQNPRHKITKRGQNVTFRCDPISEHNRLYWYRQTLGQGPEFLTYFQNEAQLEKSRLLSDRFSAERPKGSFSTLEIQRTEQGDSAMYLCASSLEVAYNEQFFGPGTRLTVL.

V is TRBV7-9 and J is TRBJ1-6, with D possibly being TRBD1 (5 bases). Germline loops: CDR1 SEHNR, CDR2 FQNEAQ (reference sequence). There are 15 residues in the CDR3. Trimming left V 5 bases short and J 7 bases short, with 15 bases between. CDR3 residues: CASSPPGARNSPLHF. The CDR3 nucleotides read TGTGCCAGCAGCCCCCCCGGGGCCAGGAATTCACCCCTCCACTTT.

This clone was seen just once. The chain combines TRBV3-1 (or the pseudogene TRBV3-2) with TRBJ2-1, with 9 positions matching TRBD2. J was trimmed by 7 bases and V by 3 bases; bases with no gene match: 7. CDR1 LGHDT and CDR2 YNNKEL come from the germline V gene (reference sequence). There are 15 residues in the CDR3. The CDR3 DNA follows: TGTGCCAGCAGCCACGAGCGGGGGGCCGGGAATGAGCAGTTCTTC. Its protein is CASSHERGAGNEQFF.

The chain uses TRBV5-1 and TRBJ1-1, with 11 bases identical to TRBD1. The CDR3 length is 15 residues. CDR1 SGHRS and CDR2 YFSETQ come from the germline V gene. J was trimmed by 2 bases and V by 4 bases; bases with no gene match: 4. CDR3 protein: CASSPGQGANTEAFF. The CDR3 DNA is TGCGCCAGCAGCCCCGGACAGGGGGCTAACACTGAAGCTTTCTTT.

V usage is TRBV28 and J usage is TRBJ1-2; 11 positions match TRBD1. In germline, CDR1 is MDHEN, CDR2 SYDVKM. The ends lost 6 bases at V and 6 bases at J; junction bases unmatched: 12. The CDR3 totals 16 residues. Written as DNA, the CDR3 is TGTGCCAGCAGCCGAGGACAGGGGGCATTTTGGGATGGCTACACCTTC. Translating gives CASSRGQGAFWDGYTF.

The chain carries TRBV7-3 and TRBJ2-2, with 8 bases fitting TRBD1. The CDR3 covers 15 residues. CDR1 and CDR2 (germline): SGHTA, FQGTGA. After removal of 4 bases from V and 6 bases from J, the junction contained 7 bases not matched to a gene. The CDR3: CASSSDRVVSGELFF. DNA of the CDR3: TGTGCCAGCAGCTCGGACAGGGTAGTGTCCGGGGAGCTGTTTTTT.

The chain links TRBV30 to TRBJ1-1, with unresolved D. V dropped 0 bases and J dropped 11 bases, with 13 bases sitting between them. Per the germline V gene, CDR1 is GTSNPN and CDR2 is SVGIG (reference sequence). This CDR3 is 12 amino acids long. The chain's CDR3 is CAWSVGGIRAFF. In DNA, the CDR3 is TGTGCCTGGAGTGTCGGAGGAATTCGCGCTTTCTTT. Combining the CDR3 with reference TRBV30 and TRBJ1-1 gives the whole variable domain SQTIHQWPATLVQPVGSPLSLECTVEGTSNPNLYWYRQAAGRGLQLLFYSVGIGQISSEVPQNLSASRPQDRQFILSSKKLLLSDSGFYLCAWSVGGIRAFFGQGTRLTVV.

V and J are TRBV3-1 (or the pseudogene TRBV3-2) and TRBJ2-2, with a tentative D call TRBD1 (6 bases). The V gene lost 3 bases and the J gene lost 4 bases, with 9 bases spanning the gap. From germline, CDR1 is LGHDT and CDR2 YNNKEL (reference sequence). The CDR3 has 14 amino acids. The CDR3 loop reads CASSQGAGTGELFF. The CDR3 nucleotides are TGTGCCAGCAGCCAGGGGGCAGGCACCGGGGAGCTGTTTTTT.

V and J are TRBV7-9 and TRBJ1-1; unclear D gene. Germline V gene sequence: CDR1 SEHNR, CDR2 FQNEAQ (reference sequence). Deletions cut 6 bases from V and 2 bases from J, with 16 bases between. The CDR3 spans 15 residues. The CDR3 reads CASSHPVVGNTEAFF. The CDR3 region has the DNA TGTGCCAGCAGTCATCCAGTGGTGGGTAACACTGAAGCTTTCTTT.

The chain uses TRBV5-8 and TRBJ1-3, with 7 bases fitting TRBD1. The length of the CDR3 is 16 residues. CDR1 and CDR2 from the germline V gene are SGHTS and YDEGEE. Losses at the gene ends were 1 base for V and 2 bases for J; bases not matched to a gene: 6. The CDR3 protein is CASSLTGDTTGNTIYF. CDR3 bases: TGTGCCAGCAGCTTGACAGGGGACACAACTGGAAACACCATATATTTT. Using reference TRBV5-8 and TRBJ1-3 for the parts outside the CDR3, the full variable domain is EAGVTQSPTHLIKTRGQQATLRCSPISGHTSVYWYQQALGLGLQFLLWYDEGEERNRGNFPPRFSGRQFPNYSSELNVNALELEDSALYLCASSLTGDTTGNTIYFGEGSWLTVV.

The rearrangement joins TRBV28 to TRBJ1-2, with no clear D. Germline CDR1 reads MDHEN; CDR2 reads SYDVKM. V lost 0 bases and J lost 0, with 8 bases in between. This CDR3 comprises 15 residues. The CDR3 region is CASSLWAGSNYGYTF. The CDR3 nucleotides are TGTGCCAGCAGTTTATGGGCAGGATCTAACTATGGCTACACCTTC.

CDR3 protein: CASSLDRGRTEAFF. The CDR3 DNA is TGTGCCAGCAGCTTAGACAGGGGGCGGACTGAAGCTTTCTTT. This chain joins TRBV11-3 and TRBJ1-1; 8 nucleotides match TRBD1. This CDR3 is 14 amino acids long. Unmatched junction bases numbered 2, after V lost 0 bases and J lost 5 bases. Germline V gives CDR1 SGHNT, CDR2 YENEEA.